This entry is about one T cell receptor beta chain. This clonotype was recorded many times. This receptor's antigen is unknown. The sample holds no much larger clone one base away, and base qualities are not on file. This entry belongs to a study of T-cell reconstitution after alpha-beta-depleted transplantation in children (dated by TCRdb to the mid-2010s). Turning to the overall study: The study quantitatively tracked T-cell immune reconstitution after TCRalphabeta/CD19-depleted allogeneic hematopoietic cell transplantation in children using TCR repertoire profiling.

The junction carries 17 bases between V and J, which are trimmed by 6 bases and 3 bases respectively. From the cysteine up to the phenylalanine, the CDR3 has a length of 14 residues. The CDR3 DNA has 42 bases and is translated from base 1. For CDR1 and CDR2, the germline V gene (reference sequence) lists DFQATT and SNEGSKA. Libraries were made using PCR. TCRdb lists the instrument as Illumina HiSeq 2500. To normalize quantification of the TCRbeta repertoire, the TCR libraries were built with molecular barcoding that relied on unique molecular identifiers. TCRdb reran the public reads through fastp at Q25 and MiXCR, keeping productive beta chains. Entries that share a CDR3 protein sequence are merged under the most common genes and DNA. A total of 200,000 to 300,000 distinct CDR3 sequences appear in this sample, 9.5% to 15% of them only once. Over 2.5% of the sample goes to the ten largest clones.

This material consisted of PBMCs from the stem cell graft donor, taken from the stem cell graft. The chain links TRBV20-1 with TRBJ1-1, with no D gene named confidently. This receptor was obtained from a human donor who donated a stem cell graft to a child with acute lymphoblastic leukemia. The CDR3 amino acid sequence is: CSADNQALDTEAFF. DNA sequence: TGCAGTGCGGATAATCAGGCTTTGGACACTGAAGCTTTCTTT.